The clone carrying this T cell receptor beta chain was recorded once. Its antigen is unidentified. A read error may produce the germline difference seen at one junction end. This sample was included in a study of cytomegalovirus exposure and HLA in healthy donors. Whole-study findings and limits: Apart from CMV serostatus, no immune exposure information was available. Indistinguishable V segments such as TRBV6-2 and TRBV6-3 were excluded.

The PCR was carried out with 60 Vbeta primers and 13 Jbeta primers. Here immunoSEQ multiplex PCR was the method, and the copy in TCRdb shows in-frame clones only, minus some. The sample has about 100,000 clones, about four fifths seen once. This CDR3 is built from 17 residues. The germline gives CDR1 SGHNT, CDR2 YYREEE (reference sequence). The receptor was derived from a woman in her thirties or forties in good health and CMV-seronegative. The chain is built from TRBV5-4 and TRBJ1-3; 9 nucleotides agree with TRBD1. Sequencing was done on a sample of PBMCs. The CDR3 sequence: CASSQTQGAKGGNTIYF. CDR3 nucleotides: TGCGCCAGCAGCCAGACACAGGGGGCGAAAGGTGGAAACACCATATATTTT.